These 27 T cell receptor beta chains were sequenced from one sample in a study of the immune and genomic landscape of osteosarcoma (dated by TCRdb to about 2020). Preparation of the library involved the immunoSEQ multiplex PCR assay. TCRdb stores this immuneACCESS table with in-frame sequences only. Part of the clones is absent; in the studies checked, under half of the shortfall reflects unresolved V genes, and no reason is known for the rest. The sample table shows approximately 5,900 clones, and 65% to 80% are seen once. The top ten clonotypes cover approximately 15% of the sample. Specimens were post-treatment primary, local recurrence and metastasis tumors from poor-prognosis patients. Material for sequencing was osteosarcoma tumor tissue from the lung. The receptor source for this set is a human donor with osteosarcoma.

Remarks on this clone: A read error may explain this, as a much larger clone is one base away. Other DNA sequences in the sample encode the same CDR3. The CDR3 nucleotides are TGTGCCACCTCGAGGGGAGGCCCCGGGGAGCTGTTTTTT. Amino acids: CATSRGGPGELFF. This chain connects TRBV5-6 to TRBJ2-2; the D gene is possibly TRBD2 (6 bases). The CDR3 contains 13 residues. CDR1 and CDR2 (germline): SGHDT, YYEEEE. V lost 9 bases, J lost 6 bases, and 15 bases lay in between.

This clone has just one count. CDR3 nucleotide sequence: TGTGCCAGTAGTCGACAGCCCACTGAAGCTTTCTTT. Translated: CASSRQPTEAFF. This chain uses TRBV19 with TRBJ1-1, with a weak D call TRBD1 (5 bases). Per the germline V gene, CDR1 is LNHDA and CDR2 is SQIVND (reference sequence). Trimming stripped 5 bases from V and 4 bases from J, with 8 bases between. The CDR3 has 12 amino acids.

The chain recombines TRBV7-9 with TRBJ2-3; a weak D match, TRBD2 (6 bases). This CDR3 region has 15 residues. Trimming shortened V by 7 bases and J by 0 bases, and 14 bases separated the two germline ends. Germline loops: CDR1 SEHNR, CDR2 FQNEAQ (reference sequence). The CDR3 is CASISRDLSTDTQYF. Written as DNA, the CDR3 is TGTGCCAGCATCTCCCGGGACTTAAGCACAGATACGCAGTATTTT.

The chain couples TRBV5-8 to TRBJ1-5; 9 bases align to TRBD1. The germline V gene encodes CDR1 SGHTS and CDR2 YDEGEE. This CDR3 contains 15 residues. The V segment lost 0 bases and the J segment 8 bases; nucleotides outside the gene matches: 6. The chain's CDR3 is CASSLGDRVSEPQHF. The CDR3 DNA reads TGTGCCAGCAGCTTGGGGGACAGGGTAAGCGAGCCCCAGCATTTT.

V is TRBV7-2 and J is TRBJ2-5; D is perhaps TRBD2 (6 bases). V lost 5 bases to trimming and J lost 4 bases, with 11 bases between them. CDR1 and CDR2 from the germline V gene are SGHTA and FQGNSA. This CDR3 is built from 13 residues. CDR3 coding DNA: TGTGCCAGCAGCCCCGGGGAGGCAGAGACCCAGTACTTC. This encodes CASSPGEAETQYF.

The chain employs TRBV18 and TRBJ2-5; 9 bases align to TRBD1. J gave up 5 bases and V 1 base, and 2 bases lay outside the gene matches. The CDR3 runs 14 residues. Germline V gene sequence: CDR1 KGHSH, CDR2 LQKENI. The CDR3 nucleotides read TGTGCCAGCTCACCACGGGACAGGGAGGAGACCCAGTACTTC. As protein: CASSPRDREETQYF.

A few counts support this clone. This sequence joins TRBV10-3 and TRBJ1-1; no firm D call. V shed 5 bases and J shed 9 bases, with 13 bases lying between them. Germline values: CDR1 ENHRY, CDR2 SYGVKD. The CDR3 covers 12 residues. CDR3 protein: CAISPDGDQAFF. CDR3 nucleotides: TGTGCCATCAGTCCTGACGGGGATCAAGCTTTCTTT.

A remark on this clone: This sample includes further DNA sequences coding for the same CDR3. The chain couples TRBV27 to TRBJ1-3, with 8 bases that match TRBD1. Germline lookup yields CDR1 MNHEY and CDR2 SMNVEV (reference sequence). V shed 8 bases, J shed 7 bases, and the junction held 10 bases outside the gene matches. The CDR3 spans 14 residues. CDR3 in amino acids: CASGLQGVGNTIYF. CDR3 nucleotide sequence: TGTGCCAGCGGCTTACAGGGGGTTGGTAACACCATATATTTT.

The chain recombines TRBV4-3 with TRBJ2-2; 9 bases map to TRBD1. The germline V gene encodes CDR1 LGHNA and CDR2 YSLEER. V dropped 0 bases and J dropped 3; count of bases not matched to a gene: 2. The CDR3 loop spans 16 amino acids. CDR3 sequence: CASSQEGQGYTGELFF. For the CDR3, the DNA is TGCGCCAGCAGCCAAGAGGGACAGGGTTACACCGGGGAGCTGTTTTTT.

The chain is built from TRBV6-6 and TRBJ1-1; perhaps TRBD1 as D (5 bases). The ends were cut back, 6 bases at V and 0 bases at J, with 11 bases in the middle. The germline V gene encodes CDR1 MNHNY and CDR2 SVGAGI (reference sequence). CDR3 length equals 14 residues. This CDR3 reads CASRPQGMNTEAFF. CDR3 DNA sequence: TGTGCCAGCAGGCCTCAGGGTATGAACACTGAAGCTTTCTTT.

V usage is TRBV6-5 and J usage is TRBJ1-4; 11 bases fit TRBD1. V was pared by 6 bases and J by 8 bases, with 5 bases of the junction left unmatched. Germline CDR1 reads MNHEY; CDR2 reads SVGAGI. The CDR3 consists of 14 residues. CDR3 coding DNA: TGTGCCAGCAGAAAGGGACAGGGGGGAGAAAAACTGTTTTTT. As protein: CASRKGQGGEKLFF.

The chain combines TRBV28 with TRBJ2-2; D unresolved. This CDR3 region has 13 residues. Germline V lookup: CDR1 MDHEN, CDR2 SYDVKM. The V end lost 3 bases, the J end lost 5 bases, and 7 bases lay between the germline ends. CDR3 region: CASSFVLTGELFF. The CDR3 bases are TGTGCCAGCAGTTTTGTTCTTACCGGGGAGCTGTTTTTT.

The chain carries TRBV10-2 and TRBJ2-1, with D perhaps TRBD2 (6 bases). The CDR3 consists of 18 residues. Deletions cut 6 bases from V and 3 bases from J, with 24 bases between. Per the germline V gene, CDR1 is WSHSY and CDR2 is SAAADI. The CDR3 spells CASSRSIVLASFYNEQFF. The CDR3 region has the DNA TGCGCCAGCAGCCGGAGCATAGTACTAGCATCGTTCTACAATGAGCAGTTCTTC.

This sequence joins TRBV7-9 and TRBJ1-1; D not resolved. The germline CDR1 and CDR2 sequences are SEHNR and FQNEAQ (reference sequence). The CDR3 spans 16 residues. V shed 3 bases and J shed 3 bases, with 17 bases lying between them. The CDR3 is CASSFSWGFTDTEAFF. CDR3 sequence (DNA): TGTGCCAGCAGCTTTTCTTGGGGTTTTACGGACACTGAAGCTTTCTTT.

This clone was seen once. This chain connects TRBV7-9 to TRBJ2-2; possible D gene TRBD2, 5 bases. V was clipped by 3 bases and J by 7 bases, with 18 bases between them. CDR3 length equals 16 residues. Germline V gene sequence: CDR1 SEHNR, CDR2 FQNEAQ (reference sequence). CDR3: CASSFSSYKGYGELFF. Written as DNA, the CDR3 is TGTGCCAGCAGCTTCTCTAGCTATAAAGGGTACGGGGAGCTGTTTTTT.

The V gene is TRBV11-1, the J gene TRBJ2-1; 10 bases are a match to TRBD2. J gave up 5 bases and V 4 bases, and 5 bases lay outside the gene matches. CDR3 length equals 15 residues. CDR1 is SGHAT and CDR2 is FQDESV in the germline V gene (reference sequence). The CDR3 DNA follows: TGTGCCAGCAGCTCTGGGACTAGCGCACACAATGAGCAGTTCTTC. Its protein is CASSSGTSAHNEQFF.

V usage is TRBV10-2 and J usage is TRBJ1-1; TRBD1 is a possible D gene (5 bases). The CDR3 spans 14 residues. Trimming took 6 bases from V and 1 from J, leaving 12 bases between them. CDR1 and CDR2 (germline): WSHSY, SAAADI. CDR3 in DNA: TGCGCCAGCAGCCTTCTCGGACAGAACACTGAAGCTTTCTTT. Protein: CASSLLGQNTEAFF.

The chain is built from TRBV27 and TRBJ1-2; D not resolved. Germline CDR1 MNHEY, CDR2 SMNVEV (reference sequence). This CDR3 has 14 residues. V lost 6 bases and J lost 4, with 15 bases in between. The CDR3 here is CASSPLLDGYGYTF. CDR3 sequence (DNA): TGTGCCAGCAGCCCCCTTTTGGACGGCTATGGCTACACCTTC.

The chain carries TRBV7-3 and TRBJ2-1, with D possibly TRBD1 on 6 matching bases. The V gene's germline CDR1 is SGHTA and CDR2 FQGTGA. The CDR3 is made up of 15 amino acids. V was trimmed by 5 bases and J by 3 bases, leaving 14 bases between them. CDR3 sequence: CASSEEGQSYNEQFF. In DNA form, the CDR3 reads TGTGCCAGCAGCGAAGAAGGACAGAGCTACAATGAGCAGTTCTTC.

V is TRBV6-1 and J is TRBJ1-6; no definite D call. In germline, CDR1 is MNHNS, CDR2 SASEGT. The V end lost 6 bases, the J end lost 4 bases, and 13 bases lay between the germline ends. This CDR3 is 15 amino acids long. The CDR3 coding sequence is TGTGCCAGCAGAATGGAGGCAACTTATAATTCACCCCTCCACTTT. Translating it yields CASRMEATYNSPLHF.

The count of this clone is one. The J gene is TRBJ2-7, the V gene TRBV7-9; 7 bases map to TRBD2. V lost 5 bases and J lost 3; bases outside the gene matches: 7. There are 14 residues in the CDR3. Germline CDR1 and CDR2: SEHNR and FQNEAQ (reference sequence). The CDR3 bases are TGTGCCAGCAGCCCGGGGGGTTCGTTCTACGAGCAGTACTTC. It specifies CASSPGGSFYEQYF.

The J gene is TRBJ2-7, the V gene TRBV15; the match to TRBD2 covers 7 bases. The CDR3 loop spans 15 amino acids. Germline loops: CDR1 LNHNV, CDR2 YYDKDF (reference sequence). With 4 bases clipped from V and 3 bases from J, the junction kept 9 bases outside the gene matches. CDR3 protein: CATSIELAGNYEQYF. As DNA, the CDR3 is TGTGCCACCAGCATAGAGTTAGCGGGCAACTACGAGCAGTACTTC.

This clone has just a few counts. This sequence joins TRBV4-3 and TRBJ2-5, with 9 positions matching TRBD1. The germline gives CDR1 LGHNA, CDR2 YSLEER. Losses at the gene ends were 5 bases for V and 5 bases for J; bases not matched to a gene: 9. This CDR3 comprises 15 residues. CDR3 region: CASSATGGSGETQYF. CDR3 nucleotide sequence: TGCGCCAGCAGCGCCACAGGGGGCTCGGGGGAGACCCAGTACTTC.

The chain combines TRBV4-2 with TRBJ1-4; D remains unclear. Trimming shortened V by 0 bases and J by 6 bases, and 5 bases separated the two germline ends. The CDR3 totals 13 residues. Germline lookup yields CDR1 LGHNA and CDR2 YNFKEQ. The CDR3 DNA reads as TGTGCCAGCAGCCAAGATCCGTATGAAAAACTGTTTTTT. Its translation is CASSQDPYEKLFF.

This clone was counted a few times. CDR3 nucleotide sequence: TGCAGCGGTCTGGACAGAAGGGGCCTCGAGCAGTACTTC. Protein: CSGLDRRGLEQYF. The J gene is TRBJ2-7, the V gene TRBV29-1, with a possible D match to TRBD1 (6 bases). V lost 7 bases to trimming and J lost 6 bases, with 19 bases between them. CDR1 SQVTM and CDR2 ANQGSEA come from the germline V gene. The length of the CDR3 is 13 residues.

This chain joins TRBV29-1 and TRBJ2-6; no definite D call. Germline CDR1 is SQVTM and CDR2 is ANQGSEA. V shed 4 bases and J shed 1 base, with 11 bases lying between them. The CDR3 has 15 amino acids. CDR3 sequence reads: CSVAGTRSGANVLTF. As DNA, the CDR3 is TGCAGCGTTGCGGGTACTCGTTCTGGGGCCAACGTCCTGACTTTC. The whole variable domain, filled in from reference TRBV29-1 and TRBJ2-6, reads SAVISQKPSRDICQRGTSLTIQCQVDSQVTMMFWYRQQPGQSLTLIATANQGSEATYESGFVIDKFPISRPNLTFSTLTVSNMSPEDSSIYLCSVAGTRSGANVLTFGAGSRLTVL.

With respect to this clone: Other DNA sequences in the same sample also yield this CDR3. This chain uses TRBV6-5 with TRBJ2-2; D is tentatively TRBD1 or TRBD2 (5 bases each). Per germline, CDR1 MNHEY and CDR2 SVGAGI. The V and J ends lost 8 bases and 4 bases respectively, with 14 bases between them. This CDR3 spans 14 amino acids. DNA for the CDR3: TGTGCCAGCCGCCGCCAGAGGGGCACCGGGGAGCTGTTTTTT. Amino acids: CASRRQRGTGELFF.